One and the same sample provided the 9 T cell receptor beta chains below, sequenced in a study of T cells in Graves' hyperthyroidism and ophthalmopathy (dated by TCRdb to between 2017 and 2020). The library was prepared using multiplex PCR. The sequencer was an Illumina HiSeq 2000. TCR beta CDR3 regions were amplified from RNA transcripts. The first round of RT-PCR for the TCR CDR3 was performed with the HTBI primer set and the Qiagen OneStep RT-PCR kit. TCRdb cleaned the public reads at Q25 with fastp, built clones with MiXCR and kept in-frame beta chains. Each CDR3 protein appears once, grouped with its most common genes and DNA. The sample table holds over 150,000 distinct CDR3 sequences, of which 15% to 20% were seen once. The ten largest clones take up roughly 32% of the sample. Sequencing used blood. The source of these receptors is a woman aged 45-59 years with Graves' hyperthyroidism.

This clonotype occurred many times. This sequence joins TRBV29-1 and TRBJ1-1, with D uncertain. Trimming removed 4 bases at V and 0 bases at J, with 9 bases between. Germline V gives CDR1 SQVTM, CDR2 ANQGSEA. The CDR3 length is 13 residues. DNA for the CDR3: TGCAGCGTTGTAGGTCTCGTGAACACTGAAGCTTTCTTT. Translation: CSVVGLVNTEAFF.

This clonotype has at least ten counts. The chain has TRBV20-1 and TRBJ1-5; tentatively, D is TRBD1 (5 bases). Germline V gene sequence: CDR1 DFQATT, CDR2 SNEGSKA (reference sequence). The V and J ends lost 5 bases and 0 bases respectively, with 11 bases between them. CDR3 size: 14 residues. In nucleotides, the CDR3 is TGCAGTGCTTGGGACGCTGATAGCAATCAGCCCCAGCATTTT. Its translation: CSAWDADSNQPQHF.

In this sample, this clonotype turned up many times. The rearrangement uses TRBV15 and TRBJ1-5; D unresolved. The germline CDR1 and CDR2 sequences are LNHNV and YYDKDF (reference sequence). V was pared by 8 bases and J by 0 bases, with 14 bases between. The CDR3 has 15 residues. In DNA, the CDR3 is TGTGCCACCGGAGGCCTAACTTATAGCAATCAGCCCCAGCATTTT. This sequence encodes CATGGLTYSNQPQHF.

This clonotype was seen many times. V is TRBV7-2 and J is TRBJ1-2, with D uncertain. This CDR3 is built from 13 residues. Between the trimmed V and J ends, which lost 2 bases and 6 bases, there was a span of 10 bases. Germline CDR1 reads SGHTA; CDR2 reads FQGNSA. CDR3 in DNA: TGTGCCAGCAGCTTAAATCGGAGGGATGGCTACACCTTC. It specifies CASSLNRRDGYTF.

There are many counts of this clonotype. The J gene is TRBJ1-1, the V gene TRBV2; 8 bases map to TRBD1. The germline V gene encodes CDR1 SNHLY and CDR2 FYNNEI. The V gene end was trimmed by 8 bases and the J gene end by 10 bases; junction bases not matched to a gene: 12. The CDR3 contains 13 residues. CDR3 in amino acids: CASLGQGFGRAFF. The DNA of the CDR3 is TGTGCCAGCCTAGGACAGGGTTTCGGAAGAGCTTTCTTT.

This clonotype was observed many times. CDR3 region: CASVQWNQETQYF. In nucleotides, the CDR3 is TGTGCCAGCGTACAGTGGAACCAAGAGACCCAGTACTTC. The chain recombines TRBV7-8 with TRBJ2-5; D is unresolved. The CDR3 contains 13 residues. Germline V CDR1 and CDR2: SGHVS, FQNEAQ. The germline V and J ends were trimmed by 8 bases and 0 bases, with 10 bases remaining between them.

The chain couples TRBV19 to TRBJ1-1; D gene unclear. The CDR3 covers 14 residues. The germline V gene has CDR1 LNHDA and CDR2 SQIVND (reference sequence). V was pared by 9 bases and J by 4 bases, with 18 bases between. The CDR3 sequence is CASREGGWVTEAFF. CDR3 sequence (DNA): TGTGCCAGCCGCGAGGGCGGATGGGTCACTGAAGCTTTCTTT.

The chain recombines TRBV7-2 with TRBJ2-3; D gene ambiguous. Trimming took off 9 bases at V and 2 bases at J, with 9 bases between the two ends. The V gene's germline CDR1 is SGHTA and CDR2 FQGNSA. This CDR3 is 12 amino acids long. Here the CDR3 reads CASGLSTDTQYF. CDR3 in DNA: TGTGCCAGTGGCCTTTCCACAGATACGCAGTATTTT.

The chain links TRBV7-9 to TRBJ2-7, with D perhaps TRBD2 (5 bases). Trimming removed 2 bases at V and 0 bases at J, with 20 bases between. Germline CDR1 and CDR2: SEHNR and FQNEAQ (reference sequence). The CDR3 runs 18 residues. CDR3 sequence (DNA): TGTGCCAGCAGCTTACTTCACGGGATCCAACCCCGCTCCTACGAGCAGTACTTC. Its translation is CASSLLHGIQPRSYEQYF.